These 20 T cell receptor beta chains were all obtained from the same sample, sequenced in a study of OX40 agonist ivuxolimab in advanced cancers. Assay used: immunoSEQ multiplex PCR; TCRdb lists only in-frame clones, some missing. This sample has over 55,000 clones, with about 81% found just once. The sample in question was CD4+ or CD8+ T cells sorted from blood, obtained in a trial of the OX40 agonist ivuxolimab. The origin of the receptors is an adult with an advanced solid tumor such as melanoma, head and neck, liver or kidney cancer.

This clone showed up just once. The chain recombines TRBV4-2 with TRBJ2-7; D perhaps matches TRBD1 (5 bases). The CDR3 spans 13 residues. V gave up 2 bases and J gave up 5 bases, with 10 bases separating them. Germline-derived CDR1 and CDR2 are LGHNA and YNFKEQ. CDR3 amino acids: CASSQQGSHEQYF. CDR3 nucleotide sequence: TGTGCCAGCAGCCAACAGGGATCCCACGAGCAGTACTTC.

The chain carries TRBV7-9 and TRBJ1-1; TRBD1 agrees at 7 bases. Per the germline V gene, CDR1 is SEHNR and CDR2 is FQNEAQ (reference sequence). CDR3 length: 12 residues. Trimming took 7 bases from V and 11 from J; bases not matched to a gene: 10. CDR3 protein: CASTFSDRDAFF. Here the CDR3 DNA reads TGTGCCAGCACCTTCTCCGACAGGGACGCTTTCTTT.

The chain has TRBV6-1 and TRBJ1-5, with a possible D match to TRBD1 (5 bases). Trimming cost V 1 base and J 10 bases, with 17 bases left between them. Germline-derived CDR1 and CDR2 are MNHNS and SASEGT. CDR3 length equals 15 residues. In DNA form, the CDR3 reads TGTGCCAGCAGTGAAGGGGGGGGGTCCGTCGACCCCCAGCATTTT. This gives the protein CASSEGGGSVDPQHF.

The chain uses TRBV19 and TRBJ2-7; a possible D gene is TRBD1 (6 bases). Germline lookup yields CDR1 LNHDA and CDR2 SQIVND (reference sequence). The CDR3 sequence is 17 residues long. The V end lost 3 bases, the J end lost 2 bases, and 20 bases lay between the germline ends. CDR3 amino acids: CASSMDYGGGSTYEQYF. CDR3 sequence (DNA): TGTGCCAGTAGTATGGATTATGGGGGCGGGTCAACCTACGAGCAGTACTTC.

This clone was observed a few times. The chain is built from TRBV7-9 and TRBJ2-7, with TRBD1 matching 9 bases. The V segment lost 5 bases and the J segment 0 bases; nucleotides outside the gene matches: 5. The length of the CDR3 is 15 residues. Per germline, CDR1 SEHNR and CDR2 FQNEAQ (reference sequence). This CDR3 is CASSQDRGSSYEQYF. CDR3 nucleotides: TGTGCCAGCAGCCAAGACAGGGGGAGCTCCTACGAGCAGTACTTC.

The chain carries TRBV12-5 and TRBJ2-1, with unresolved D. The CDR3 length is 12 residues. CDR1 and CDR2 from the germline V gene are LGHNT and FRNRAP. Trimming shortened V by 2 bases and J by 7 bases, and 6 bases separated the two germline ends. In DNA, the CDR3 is TGTGCTAGTGGTTTGCCGAGAAATGAGCAGTTCTTC. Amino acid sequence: CASGLPRNEQFF.

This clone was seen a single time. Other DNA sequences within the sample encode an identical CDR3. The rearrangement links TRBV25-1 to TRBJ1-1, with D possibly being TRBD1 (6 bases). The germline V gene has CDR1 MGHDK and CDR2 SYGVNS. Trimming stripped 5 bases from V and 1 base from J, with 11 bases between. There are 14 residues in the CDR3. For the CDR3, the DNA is TGTGCCAGCAGTCCAAGGACAGCGAACACTGAAGCTTTCTTT. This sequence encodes CASSPRTANTEAFF.

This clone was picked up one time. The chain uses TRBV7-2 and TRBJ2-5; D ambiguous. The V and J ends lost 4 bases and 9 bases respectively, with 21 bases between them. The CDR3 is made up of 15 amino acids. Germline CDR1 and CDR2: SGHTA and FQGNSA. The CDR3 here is CASSSGAARFGAQYF. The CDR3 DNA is TGTGCCAGCAGCTCAGGCGCCGCTCGGTTTGGCGCCCAGTACTTC. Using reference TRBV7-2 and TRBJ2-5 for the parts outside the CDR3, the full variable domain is GAGVSQSPSNKVTEKGKDVELRCDPISGHTALYWYRQSLGQGLEFLIYFQGNSAPDKSGLPSDRFSAERTGGSVSTLTIQRTQQEDSAVYLCASSSGAARFGAQYFGPGTRLLVL.

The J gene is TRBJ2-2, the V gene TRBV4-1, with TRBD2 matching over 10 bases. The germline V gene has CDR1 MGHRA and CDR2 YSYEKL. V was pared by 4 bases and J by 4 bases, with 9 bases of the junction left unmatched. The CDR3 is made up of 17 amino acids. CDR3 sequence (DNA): TGCGCCAGCAGCCTAGACTCTAGCGGGGGATTCACCGGGGAGCTGTTTTTT. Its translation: CASSLDSSGGFTGELFF.

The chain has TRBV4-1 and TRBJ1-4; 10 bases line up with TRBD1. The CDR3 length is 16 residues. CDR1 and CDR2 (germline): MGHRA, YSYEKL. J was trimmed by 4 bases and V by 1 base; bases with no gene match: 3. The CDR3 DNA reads TGCGCCAGCAGCCAAGCGGGGACAGGGGTTAATGAAAAACTGTTTTTT. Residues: CASSQAGTGVNEKLFF.

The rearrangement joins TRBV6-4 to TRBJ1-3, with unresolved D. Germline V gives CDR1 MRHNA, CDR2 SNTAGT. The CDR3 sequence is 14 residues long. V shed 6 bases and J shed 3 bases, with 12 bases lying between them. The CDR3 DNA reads TGTGCCAGCAGCCTACTCGGGCTTGGAAACACCATATATTTT. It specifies CASSLLGLGNTIYF.

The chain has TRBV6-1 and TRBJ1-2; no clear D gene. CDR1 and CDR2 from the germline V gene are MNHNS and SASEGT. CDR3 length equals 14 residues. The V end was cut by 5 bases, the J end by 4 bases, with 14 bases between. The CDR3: CASSWGGVSYGYTF. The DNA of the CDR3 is TGTGCCAGCAGTTGGGGTGGGGTTTCCTATGGCTACACCTTC.

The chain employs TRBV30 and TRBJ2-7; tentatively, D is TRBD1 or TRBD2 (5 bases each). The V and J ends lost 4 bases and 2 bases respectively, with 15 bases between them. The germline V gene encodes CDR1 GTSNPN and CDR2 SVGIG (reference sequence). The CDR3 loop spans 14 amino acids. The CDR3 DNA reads TGTGCCTGGAACCATGGGACGGGCACCTACGAGCAGTACTTC. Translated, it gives CAWNHGTGTYEQYF.

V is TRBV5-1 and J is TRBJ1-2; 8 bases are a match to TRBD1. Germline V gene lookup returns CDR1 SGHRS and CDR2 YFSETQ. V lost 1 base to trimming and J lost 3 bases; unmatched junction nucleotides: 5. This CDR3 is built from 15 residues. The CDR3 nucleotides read TGCGCCAGCAGCTTGACGGGACAGGTTGACTATGGCTACACCTTC. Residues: CASSLTGQVDYGYTF.

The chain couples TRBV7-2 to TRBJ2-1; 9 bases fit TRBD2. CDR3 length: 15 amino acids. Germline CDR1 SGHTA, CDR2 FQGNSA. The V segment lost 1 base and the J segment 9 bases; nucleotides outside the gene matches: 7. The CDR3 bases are TGTGCCAGCAGCTTAGTAATAGCGGGAGAACGTGAGCAGTTCTTC. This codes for CASSLVIAGEREQFF. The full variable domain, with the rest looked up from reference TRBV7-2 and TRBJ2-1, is GAGVSQSPSNKVTEKGKDVELRCDPISGHTALYWYRQSLGQGLEFLIYFQGNSAPDKSGLPSDRFSAERTGGSVSTLTIQRTQQEDSAVYLCASSLVIAGEREQFFGPGTRLTVL.

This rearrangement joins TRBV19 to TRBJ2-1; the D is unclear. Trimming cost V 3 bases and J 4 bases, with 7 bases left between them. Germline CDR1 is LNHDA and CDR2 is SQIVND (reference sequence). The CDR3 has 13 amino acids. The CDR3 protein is CASSIQLYNEQFF. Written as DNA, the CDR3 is TGTGCCAGTAGTATTCAACTGTACAATGAGCAGTTCTTC.

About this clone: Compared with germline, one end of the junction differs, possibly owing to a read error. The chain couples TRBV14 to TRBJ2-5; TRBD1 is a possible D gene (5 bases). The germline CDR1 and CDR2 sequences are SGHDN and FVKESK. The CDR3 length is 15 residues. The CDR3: CASSKERRTQETQYF. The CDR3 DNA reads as TGTGCCAGCAGCAAAGAAAGACGGACACAAGAGACCCAGTACTTC.

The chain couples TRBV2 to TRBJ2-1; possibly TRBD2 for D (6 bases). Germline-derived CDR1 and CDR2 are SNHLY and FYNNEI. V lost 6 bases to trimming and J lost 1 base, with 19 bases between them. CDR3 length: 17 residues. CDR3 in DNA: TGTGCCAGCAGCAAGGACTACCTCCAAATTTCCTACAATGAGCAGTTCTTC. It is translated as CASSKDYLQISYNEQFF.

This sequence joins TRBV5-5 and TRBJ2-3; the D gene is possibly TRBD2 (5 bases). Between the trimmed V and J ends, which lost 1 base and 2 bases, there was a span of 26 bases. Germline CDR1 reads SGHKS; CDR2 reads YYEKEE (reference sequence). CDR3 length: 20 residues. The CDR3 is CASSLRWTAFGPTYTDTQYF. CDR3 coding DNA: TGTGCCAGCAGCTTGAGATGGACTGCTTTTGGGCCCACATACACAGATACGCAGTATTTT.

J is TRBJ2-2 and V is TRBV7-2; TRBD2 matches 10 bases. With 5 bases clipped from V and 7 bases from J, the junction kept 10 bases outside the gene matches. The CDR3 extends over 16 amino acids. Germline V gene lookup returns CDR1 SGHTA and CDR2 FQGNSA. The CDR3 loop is CASSQSPAGGLGELFF. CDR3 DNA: TGTGCCAGCAGCCAAAGTCCAGCGGGAGGGCTCGGGGAGCTGTTTTTT.